The source of this T cell receptor beta chain is a study of cytomegalovirus exposure and HLA in healthy donors. A multiplex PCR was run with 60 Vbeta primers and 13 Jbeta primers. TCRdb's copy holds only in-frame clones and misses some; the assay was immunoSEQ multiplex PCR. The sample consists of more than 150,000 clones, approximately 85% of them appearing once. As for this clone: Its antigen is as yet unknown.

Study outcomes and limitations: Cytomegalovirus association was assigned to under 200 TCR beta chains. It was confirmed in vitro that a few of the CMV-associated chains were specific for CMV antigens. Later analysis showed most CMV-associated TCR beta chains appearing HLA-restricted.

Regarding donors, all were healthy bone marrow donors. Sequencing used PBMCs. The sequence came from a man aged 18 to 29 in good health and CMV-seropositive.

CDR3 sequence (DNA): TGCGCCAGCAGCCAGGCGACAGGGGGCTTAGCAGATACGCAGTATTTT. This gives the protein CASSQATGGLADTQYF. The chain combines TRBV4-3 with TRBJ2-3; 10 positions agree with TRBD1. Looked up from germline, CDR1 is LGHNA and CDR2 is YSLEER. The V and J ends lost 3 bases and 4 bases, in that order; junction bases with no gene match: 7. This CDR3 is 16 amino acids long.